Below, one T cell receptor (beta chain) is given with its context. Germline V CDR1 and CDR2: LGHDT, YNNKEL (reference sequence). The CDR3 sequence is 17 residues long. The trim removed 3 bases at V and 0 bases at J, leaving 7 bases unmatched. This specimen belongs to a study of blood T cell repertoires in COVID-19. On the study more broadly: The origin of the acute and convalescent COVID-19 samples was the United States, Italy and Spain. Sources were T cells, B-cell-depleted T cells, or PBMCs; the material itself was cDNA or gDNA.

In the study's own analysis: Reference gene primer amplification in the assay estimated nucleated cell counts. TCRdb's copy holds only in-frame clones and misses some; the assay was immunoSEQ multiplex PCR. Clone size and the V and J calls come from that table; the DNA yielded D and trimming. This repertoire shows about 210,000 clones, about four fifths found once; its top ten account for 2.5%. Input material: peripheral blood. The sequence came from a woman aged 40 to 50 with active or convalescent COVID-19. The V gene is TRBV3-1 (or the pseudogene TRBV3-2), the J gene TRBJ1-2, with 10 bases matching TRBD1. CDR3 sequence reads: CASSQTGGAASNYGYTF. CDR3 nucleotides: TGTGCCAGCAGCCAGACAGGGGGCGCGGCTTCTAACTATGGCTACACCTTC.